The 22 T cell receptor beta chains below all came from one sample that was sequenced in a study of blood T cell repertoires in COVID-19. The table came from immunoSEQ multiplex PCR; TCRdb's copy has only in-frame clones and leaves some out. Here the sample spans about 17,000 clones, over 75% being singletons. Sequencing used peripheral blood. The receptors here all came from a woman in her 70s with active COVID-19.

CDR3 amino acids: CSAKSSGNTIYF. The CDR3 DNA reads as TGCAGCGCCAAGAGCTCTGGAAACACCATATATTTT. This chain uses TRBV29-1 with TRBJ1-3; no clear D gene. Germline assignment: CDR1 SQVTM and CDR2 ANQGSEA. The CDR3 is 12 amino acids. V was pared by 7 bases and J by 0 bases, with 7 bases between.

The V call is TRBV6-1, the J call TRBJ2-1, with 9 positions matching TRBD2. The ends lost 3 bases at V and 5 bases at J; junction bases unmatched: 8. This CDR3 region has 16 residues. The germline CDR1 and CDR2 sequences are MNHNS and SASEGT. CDR3 sequence: CASSDYSSGIDNEQFF. In DNA, the CDR3 is TGTGCCAGCAGTGACTATTCTAGCGGGATCGACAATGAGCAGTTCTTC.

The rearrangement uses TRBV7-9 and TRBJ2-3, with TRBD1 matching over 9 bases. J lost 6 bases, V lost 5 bases, and 12 bases had no gene match. The CDR3 extends over 16 amino acids. Germline lookup yields CDR1 SEHNR and CDR2 FQNEAQ (reference sequence). CDR3 region: CASSPTGGTFLDTQYF. The CDR3 nucleotides are TGTGCCAGCAGCCCAACAGGGGGCACATTTTTGGATACGCAGTATTTT.

This chain links TRBV6-5 with TRBJ1-1, with unresolved D. V was clipped by 4 bases and J by 1 base, with 13 bases between them. Germline loops: CDR1 MNHEY, CDR2 SVGAGI. CDR3 length: 15 residues. The CDR3 here is CASSSGLARNTEAFF. The CDR3 DNA reads as TGTGCCAGCAGTTCGGGATTAGCTCGGAACACTGAAGCTTTCTTT.

The genes are TRBV28 and TRBJ1-2, with TRBD1 matching 8 bases. Germline CDR1 MDHEN, CDR2 SYDVKM. Trimming at V came to 3 bases and at J to 4 bases, leaving 1 base not matched to a gene. The CDR3 is 13 amino acids. The CDR3 spells CASSLTGAYGYTF. CDR3 nucleotides: TGTGCCAGCAGTTTGACAGGGGCCTATGGCTACACCTTC.

The chain links TRBV4-1 to TRBJ2-7, with 10 bases matching TRBD1. Germline loops: CDR1 MGHRA, CDR2 YSYEKL. With 4 bases clipped from V and 6 bases from J, the junction kept 6 bases outside the gene matches. The CDR3 runs 14 residues. In DNA, the CDR3 is TGCGCCAGCAGCCTAGGGACAGGGGTCGGCGAGCAGTACTTC. The encoded protein is CASSLGTGVGEQYF.

V usage is TRBV2 and J usage is TRBJ2-1, with a tentative D call TRBD2 (6 bases). Germline V lookup: CDR1 SNHLY, CDR2 FYNNEI. There are 16 residues in the CDR3. V lost 6 bases, J lost 9 bases, and 24 bases lay in between. This CDR3 reads CASSAGTPGVWGEQFF. In DNA form, the CDR3 reads TGTGCCAGCAGCGCCGGGACTCCGGGGGTGTGGGGTGAGCAGTTCTTC.

V is TRBV6-5 and J is TRBJ1-2; maybe TRBD1 (5 bases). This CDR3 is built from 14 residues. CDR1 is MNHEY, CDR2 SVGAGI, per germline. Trimming took 6 bases from V and 8 from J, leaving 19 bases between them. The CDR3 sequence is CASSATRVSEGYTF. The CDR3, as DNA: TGTGCCAGCAGCGCCACCAGGGTATCTGAGGGCTACACCTTC.

The chain carries TRBV3-1 (or the pseudogene TRBV3-2) and TRBJ2-1, with 8 bases matching TRBD2. The trim removed 4 bases at V and 10 bases at J, leaving 15 bases unmatched. The CDR3 spans 16 residues. Germline CDR1 LGHDT, CDR2 YNNKEL (reference sequence). Written as DNA, the CDR3 is TGTGCCAGCAGCCTTTTCGGCGGGAGGAGGGTTGGAGAGCAGTTCTTC. Translated, it gives CASSLFGGRRVGEQFF.

In its sample, this clone was seen once. The chain couples TRBV19 to TRBJ2-3; D perhaps matches TRBD2 (6 bases). Looked up from germline, CDR1 is LNHDA and CDR2 is SQIVND (reference sequence). The CDR3 is made up of 15 amino acids. Trimming pared 3 bases from V and 6 bases from J, leaving 16 bases between. The CDR3 DNA reads as TGTGCCAGTAGTATCGACGGGAGATTTTCGGATACGCAGTATTTT. This encodes CASSIDGRFSDTQYF.

This sequence joins TRBV6-4 and TRBJ2-1; 8 bases match TRBD1. The CDR3 is made up of 14 amino acids. Germline CDR1 is MRHNA and CDR2 is SNTAGT. Trimming at V came to 2 bases and at J to 8 bases, leaving 5 bases not matched to a gene. DNA of the CDR3: TGTGCCAGCAGTGACCCCGGACAGGGTGATGAGCAGTTCTTC. This encodes CASSDPGQGDEQFF.

The gene calls are TRBV6-5 and TRBJ2-7; perhaps TRBD2 as D (6 bases). The CDR3 sequence is 13 residues long. Trimming took 8 bases from V and 0 from J, leaving 11 bases between them. Germline V gene sequence: CDR1 MNHEY, CDR2 SVGAGI. CDR3 bases: TGTGCCAGCGGGGGGACTCACTCCTACGAGCAGTACTTC. Translating gives CASGGTHSYEQYF.

In its sample, this clone was seen a few times. The sample has other DNA sequences that encode this CDR3 too. J is TRBJ2-7 and V is TRBV11-2, with D possibly matching TRBD1 (6 bases). This CDR3 spans 11 amino acids. Per germline, CDR1 SGHAT and CDR2 FQNNGV. V lost 5 bases and J lost 6, with 8 bases in between. The CDR3 nucleotides read TGTGCCAGCAGCGTCAGGGGCGAGCAGTACTTC. Translation: CASSVRGEQYF.

A few counts support this clone. J is TRBJ1-6 and V is TRBV4-1, with a weak D call TRBD1 (5 bases). Germline V CDR1 and CDR2: MGHRA, YSYEKL. V was shortened by 2 bases and J by 0 bases, with 20 bases between the two germline ends. The CDR3 runs to 20 residues. The CDR3 sequence: CASSQWAAQGGSSYNSPLHF. The CDR3 coding sequence is TGCGCCAGCAGCCAATGGGCGGCTCAGGGAGGAAGCTCCTATAATTCACCCCTCCACTTT.

The rearrangement links TRBV28 to TRBJ2-5, with 9 positions matching TRBD1. This CDR3 has 15 amino acids. Germline loops: CDR1 MDHEN, CDR2 SYDVKM. V lost 5 bases to trimming and J lost 4 bases; unmatched junction nucleotides: 8. The CDR3, as DNA: TGTGCCAGCAGTACCGACAGGGGGATTGGAGAGACCCAGTACTTC. As protein: CASSTDRGIGETQYF.

V is TRBV18 and J is TRBJ1-4; D unresolved. Germline CDR1 is KGHSH and CDR2 is LQKENI. Trimming removed 0 bases at V and 3 bases at J, with 5 bases between. CDR3 length equals 14 residues. The chain's CDR3 is CASSPPSPNEKLFF. CDR3 nucleotide sequence: TGTGCCAGCTCACCACCCAGTCCTAATGAAAAACTGTTTTTT.

The V and J genes are TRBV5-1 and TRBJ2-5, with D maybe TRBD1 (6 bases). CDR1 and CDR2 (germline): SGHRS, YFSETQ. The CDR3 runs 15 residues. Trimming shortened V by 4 bases and J by 7 bases, and 20 bases separated the two germline ends. This chain's CDR3 is CASSLRSSKQGTQYF. DNA for the CDR3: TGCGCCAGCAGCCTTCGATCCTCCAAACAGGGGACCCAGTACTTC.

This clone was counted between two and nine times. V usage is TRBV7-2 and J usage is TRBJ2-7; 7 bases line up with TRBD1. Germline values: CDR1 SGHTA, CDR2 FQGNSA. The V and J ends lost 4 bases and 5 bases, in that order; junction bases with no gene match: 11. The CDR3 covers 15 residues. Here the CDR3 reads CASSSFRQGYDEQYF. The CDR3 bases are TGTGCCAGCAGCTCCTTTAGACAGGGTTATGACGAGCAGTACTTC.

This chain joins TRBV5-6 and TRBJ1-6; TRBD1 is a possible D gene (5 bases). The V gene lost 3 bases and the J gene lost 5 bases, with 15 bases spanning the gap. Germline V lookup: CDR1 SGHDT, CDR2 YYEEEE. CDR3 length: 16 residues. CDR3 in amino acids: CASSSRRTSNNSPLHF. CDR3 DNA: TGTGCCAGCAGCTCGAGAAGGACAAGTAATAATTCACCCCTCCACTTT.

This clone is deemed medium-sized (0.01 to 0.1%). CDR3 in amino acids: CASSPMEVTDTQYF. CDR3 coding DNA: TGTGCCAGCTCACCTATGGAGGTTACAGATACGCAGTATTTT. This chain uses TRBV18 with TRBJ2-3; tentatively, D is TRBD2 (5 bases). The CDR3 totals 14 residues. With 3 bases removed from V and 3 bases from J, the gap between germline ends came to 10 bases. The germline V gene has CDR1 KGHSH and CDR2 LQKENI.

This clone is termed medium-sized (0.01 to 0.1%). The chain couples TRBV5-6 to TRBJ2-1, with D maybe TRBD2 (6 bases). V lost 7 bases and J 4 bases, leaving 9 bases between the germline ends. CDR1 is SGHDT, CDR2 YYEEEE, per germline. The CDR3 has 12 amino acids. CDR3 nucleotides: TGTGCCAGCCTGGACTATTACAATGAGCAGTTCTTC. Translation: CASLDYYNEQFF.

This chain uses TRBV5-1 with TRBJ1-1, with 7 nucleotides matching TRBD1. V dropped 0 bases and J dropped 2; count of bases not matched to a gene: 4. Germline CDR1 and CDR2: SGHRS and YFSETQ. The CDR3 sequence is 15 residues long. The CDR3: CASSLGGQINTEAFF. CDR3 coding DNA: TGCGCCAGCAGCTTGGGGGGACAGATAAACACTGAAGCTTTCTTT.